The clone carrying this TCR beta chain appeared once. Its antigen remains unidentified. The entry originates in a study of T cell responses to AZD1222 COVID-19 vaccine. Study results and caveats: Dominant at 160-218 and 743-854, vaccine-associated CD4 TCRs also spanned spike.

The V end was cut by 1 base, the J end by 8 bases, with 6 bases between. The CDR3 extends over 11 amino acids. CDR1 is SGHKS and CDR2 is YYEKEE in the germline V gene (reference sequence). TCRdb's table, derived via immunoSEQ multiplex PCR, lists solely in-frame clones and lacks some. This sample has 200,000 or so clones, with roughly 93% found just once. The sample was peripheral blood, taken on day 0 of AZD1222 vaccination. This receptor was obtained from an adult in good health. The chain combines TRBV5-5 with TRBJ1-1, with no clear D. The CDR3 DNA follows: TGTGCCAGCAGCTTGCCAGGAGAAGCTTTCTTT. Translated: CASSLPGEAFF.